Given below is one TCR beta chain in context. The entry originates in a study of blood T cell repertoires in COVID-19. Authors' data handling: How many nucleated cells were present was estimated from reference gene primer amplification. The data were produced by immunoSEQ multiplex PCR, yet TCRdb's version contains in-frame clones alone and is incomplete. V and J calls and clone size are as listed in that table; D and trimming were resolved from the DNA. The table has approximately 390,000 clones, 80% to 90% seen once; the top ten hold about 10%. This CDR3 region has 14 residues. The V gene end was trimmed by 6 bases and the J gene end by 10 bases; junction bases not matched to a gene: 5. CDR1 and CDR2 from the germline V gene are SGHRS and YFSETQ.

The specimen sequenced was PBMCs or T cells enriched from blood (not recorded which). The sequence derives from a woman between 50 and 59 years old who had recovered from COVID-19. This chain links TRBV5-1 with TRBJ2-1; the match to TRBD2 covers 15 bases. The DNA of the CDR3 is TGCGCCAGCACGGGGACTAGCGGGGGGAAAGAGCAGTTCTTC. It yields the protein CASTGTSGGKEQFF. The complete variable domain, with remaining parts taken from reference TRBV5-1 and TRBJ2-1, reads KAGVTQTPRYLIKTRGQQVTLSCSPISGHRSVSWYQQTPGQGLQFLFEYFSETQRNKGNFPGRFSGRQFSNSRSEMNVSTLELGDSALYLCASTGTSGGKEQFFGPGTRLTVL.